The 15 T cell receptor beta chains in this list originate from one sample, sequenced in a study of shared clonotypes between healthy human individuals. Clones were sequenced by immunoSEQ multiplex PCR, and TCRdb holds only the in-frame ones, with some missing. The sample carries around 600,000 clones, almost 97% recorded once. The sequenced sample consisted of naive CD4+ T cells sorted from blood. Subset in this sample: CD45RA+ positively selected. All receptors come from a woman younger than 45 in good health.

This sequence joins TRBV28 and TRBJ2-5; D not resolved. Trimming took 4 bases from V and 0 from J, leaving 9 bases between them. CDR3 length equals 14 residues. CDR1 and CDR2 from the germline V gene are MDHEN and SYDVKM. The CDR3 spells CASSSDAYQETQYF. CDR3 nucleotides: TGTGCCAGCAGTTCGGACGCGTACCAAGAGACCCAGTACTTC.

The V and J genes are TRBV28 and TRBJ1-1; D gene uncertain. The CDR3 sequence is 16 residues long. The germline V gene has CDR1 MDHEN and CDR2 SYDVKM. V lost 6 bases to trimming and J lost 5 bases, with 22 bases between them. CDR3 in amino acids: CASRSRPSKTFTEAFF. The CDR3 DNA follows: TGTGCCAGCAGATCTAGACCGAGTAAAACTTTTACTGAAGCTTTCTTT.

The genes are TRBV5-5 and TRBJ2-7, with unresolved D. CDR1 and CDR2 from the germline V gene are SGHKS and YYEKEE (reference sequence). V was clipped by 6 bases and J by 6 bases, with 16 bases between them. This CDR3 is 13 amino acids long. DNA of the CDR3: TGTGCCAGCACACAAACGTCCTTCCCCGAGCAGTACTTC. Amino acids: CASTQTSFPEQYF.

The chain links TRBV15 to TRBJ2-3; 11 bases are shared with TRBD2. This CDR3 comprises 18 residues. The germline CDR1 and CDR2 sequences are LNHNV and YYDKDF (reference sequence). V dropped 0 bases and J dropped 4; count of bases not matched to a gene: 9. Here the CDR3 reads CATSRDLGLAGGSDTQYF. In DNA form, the CDR3 reads TGTGCCACCAGCAGAGATTTGGGGTTAGCGGGAGGGTCAGATACGCAGTATTTT.

This chain joins TRBV5-5 and TRBJ2-7; D is perhaps TRBD1 or TRBD2 (5 bases each). V was pared by 3 bases and J by 6 bases, with 19 bases between. Germline assignment: CDR1 SGHKS and CDR2 YYEKEE (reference sequence). This CDR3 spans 15 amino acids. This CDR3 reads CASSYGTPNVGEQYF. CDR3 nucleotide sequence: TGTGCCAGCAGCTACGGGACGCCTAACGTCGGCGAGCAGTACTTC.

The chain combines TRBV7-2 with TRBJ1-2; TRBD1 might be the D (6 bases). The germline V and J ends were trimmed by 4 bases and 4 bases, with 10 bases remaining between them. From germline, CDR1 is SGHTA and CDR2 FQGNSA. This CDR3 region has 13 residues. The CDR3 here is CASSSRQAYGYTF. The CDR3 DNA reads TGTGCCAGCAGCTCGAGACAGGCCTATGGCTACACCTTC.

This rearrangement joins TRBV28 to TRBJ1-2, with 7 bases fitting TRBD1. The CDR3 runs 15 residues. CDR1 is MDHEN and CDR2 is SYDVKM in the germline V gene. The ends lost 4 bases at V and 7 bases at J; junction bases unmatched: 12. The CDR3 sequence: CASSSPGQTRIGYTF. CDR3 DNA: TGTGCCAGCAGTTCTCCGGGACAGACAAGAATTGGCTACACCTTC.

The CDR3 nucleotides read TGTGCCAGCAGCTCGGCCGGGGGAGAGACCCAGTACTTC. This encodes CASSSAGGETQYF. The chain employs TRBV5-6 and TRBJ2-5; tentative D call: TRBD2 (6 bases). The CDR3 runs 13 residues. Trimming removed 3 bases from V and 4 bases from J, with 10 bases in between. CDR1 is SGHDT and CDR2 is YYEEEE in the germline V gene.

CDR3 sequence reads: CSVDGDRGFEGYGYTF. The CDR3 DNA sequence: TGCAGCGTTGACGGGGACAGGGGTTTTGAGGGGTATGGCTACACCTTC. The rearrangement uses TRBV29-1 and TRBJ1-2; TRBD1 agrees at 10 bases. Per germline, CDR1 SQVTM and CDR2 ANQGSEA. The CDR3 loop spans 16 amino acids. Germline trimming cut 3 bases from V and 5 bases from J; bases unmatched to any gene: 12.

This clone was recorded once. The CDR3, as DNA: TGTGCCAGTAGTAACGGACAGGGGGGTCAGCCCCAGCATTTT. Protein product: CASSNGQGGQPQHF. This chain connects TRBV19 to TRBJ1-5; 10 bases are shared with TRBD1. This CDR3 is built from 14 residues. Trimming took 4 bases from V and 6 from J; bases not matched to a gene: 3. Germline values: CDR1 LNHDA, CDR2 SQIVND (reference sequence).

The chain has TRBV5-1 and TRBJ2-3; 10 bases agree with TRBD2. There are 16 residues in the CDR3. V lost 2 bases to trimming and J lost 2 bases; unmatched junction nucleotides: 5. The germline gives CDR1 SGHRS, CDR2 YFSETQ. The CDR3 loop is CASSLAGTSDTDTQYF. In DNA, the CDR3 is TGCGCCAGCAGCTTAGCTGGGACTAGCGACACAGATACGCAGTATTTT.

The chain joins TRBV19 to TRBJ1-1; no clear D gene. The CDR3 contains 13 residues. The V gene's germline CDR1 is LNHDA and CDR2 SQIVND (reference sequence). Between the trimmed V and J ends, which lost 3 bases and 2 bases, there was a span of 7 bases. The CDR3 spells CASSMGSNTEAFF. The CDR3 DNA follows: TGTGCCAGTAGTATGGGCTCAAACACTGAAGCTTTCTTT.

CDR3 DNA sequence: TGCGCCAGCAGCCTGGCCGGGACAGGTTGGTGGTCCTACGAGCAGTACTTC. This translates into CASSLAGTGWWSYEQYF. The rearrangement links TRBV5-1 to TRBJ2-7; 8 bases are a match to TRBD1. J gave up 1 base and V 4 bases, and 13 bases lay outside the gene matches. Per the germline V gene, CDR1 is SGHRS and CDR2 is YFSETQ. This CDR3 has 17 residues.

The chain carries TRBV5-6 and TRBJ2-5; TRBD1 agrees at 7 bases. There are 15 residues in the CDR3. The V gene's germline CDR1 is SGHDT and CDR2 YYEEEE. V gave up 5 bases and J gave up 0 bases; unmatched junction bases: 7. CDR3 protein: CASRRQGPYQETQYF. The CDR3 DNA reads as TGTGCCAGCAGAAGACAGGGCCCGTACCAAGAGACCCAGTACTTC.

The chain is built from TRBV7-9 and TRBJ2-5; D possibly corresponds to TRBD2 (5 bases). The CDR3 has 16 amino acids. Trimming left V 1 base short and J 2 bases short, with 14 bases between. Per germline, CDR1 SEHNR and CDR2 FQNEAQ (reference sequence). The CDR3 here is CASSLEGVIPQETQYF. The CDR3, as DNA: TGTGCCAGCAGCTTAGAGGGAGTTATCCCGCAAGAGACCCAGTACTTC.